These T cell receptor beta chains were read from a single sample in a study of cytomegalovirus exposure and HLA in healthy donors. Here immunoSEQ multiplex PCR was the method, and the copy in TCRdb shows in-frame clones only, minus some. The sample holds over 130,000 clones, roughly 62% seen once. The sample comprised PBMCs. The receptors originated from a male donor in good health and CMV-seronegative. Both conserved end residues are part of each CDR3. Fields, in order: clone size, V gene, D gene, J gene, CDR3 protein, CDR3 DNA. A D gene is named only where the DNA matches it firmly. Some rows have no size entry. The others give once, few or many, or a class for an expanded clone.

size: -
V: TRBV5-1
D: -
J: TRBJ2-1
CDR3: CASSLEGGTYNEQFF
DNA: TGCGCCAGCAGCTTGGAGGGCGGGACCTACAATGAGCAGTTCTTC

size: -
V: TRBV7-7
D: TRBD2
J: TRBJ2-3
CDR3: CASSSGSTSFSTDTQYF
DNA: TGTGCCAGCAGCTCCGGATCGACTAGCTTTAGCACAGATACGCAGTATTTT

size: -
V: TRBV30
D: -
J: TRBJ2-5
CDR3: CAWSLKTQYF
DNA: TGTGCCTGGAGTTTAAAGACCCAGTACTTC

size: -
V: TRBV7-6
D: -
J: TRBJ2-1
CDR3: CASSSGLSNEQFF
DNA: TGTGCCAGCAGCTCAGGACTGTCCAATGAGCAGTTCTTC

size: -
V: TRBV5-5
D: -
J: TRBJ1-2
CDR3: CASTTLDWSVRGGYTF
DNA: TGTGCCAGCACTACCTTGGATTGGAGTGTCCGGGGTGGCTACACCTTC

size: -
V: TRBV6-5
D: TRBD1
J: TRBJ2-7
CDR3: CASRRDRGSGEQYF
DNA: TGTGCCAGCAGAAGGGACAGGGGATCGGGAGAGCAGTACTTC

size: -
V: TRBV7-2
D: -
J: TRBJ1-5
CDR3: CASSSGRSEGQPQHF
DNA: TGTGCCAGCAGTAGTGGTAGATCCGAGGGACAGCCCCAGCATTTT

size: few
V: TRBV27
D: -
J: TRBJ1-6
CDR3: CASSLTVVNSPLHF
DNA: TGTGCCAGCAGTTTGACAGTTGTGAATTCACCCCTCCACTTT

size: once
V: TRBV30
D: TRBD2
J: TRBJ2-1
CDR3: CAWTLGLAGGDEQFF
DNA: TGTGCCTGGACCTTGGGACTAGCGGGGGGCGATGAGCAGTTCTTC

size: -
V: TRBV19
D: TRBD1
J: TRBJ1-2
CDR3: CASSLDSGQGNYGYTF
DNA: TGTGCCAGTAGTTTGGATTCGGGACAGGGGAACTATGGCTACACCTTC

size: -
V: TRBV28
D: TRBD1
J: TRBJ1-6
CDR3: CASRAGGKFSPLHF
DNA: TGTGCCAGCAGGGCAGGGGGCAAGTTTTCACCCCTCCACTTT

size: -
V: TRBV10-3
D: -
J: TRBJ2-7
CDR3: CAISELGQDSSYEQYF
DNA: TGTGCCATCAGTGAGTTGGGTCAGGACAGCTCCTACGAGCAGTACTTC

size: -
V: TRBV5-4
D: TRBD1
J: TRBJ1-1
CDR3: CASSLNRGAEAFF
DNA: TGTGCCAGCAGCTTAAACAGGGGTGCTGAAGCTTTCTTT